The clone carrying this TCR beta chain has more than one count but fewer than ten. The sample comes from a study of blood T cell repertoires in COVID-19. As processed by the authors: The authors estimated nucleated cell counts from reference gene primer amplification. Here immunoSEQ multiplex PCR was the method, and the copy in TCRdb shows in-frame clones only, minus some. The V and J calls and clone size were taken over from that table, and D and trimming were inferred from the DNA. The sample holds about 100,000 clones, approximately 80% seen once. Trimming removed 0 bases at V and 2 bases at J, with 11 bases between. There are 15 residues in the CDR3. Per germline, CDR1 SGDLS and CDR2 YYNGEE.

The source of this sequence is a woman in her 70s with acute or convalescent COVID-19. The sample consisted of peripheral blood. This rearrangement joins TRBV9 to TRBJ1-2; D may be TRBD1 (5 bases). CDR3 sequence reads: CASSVGDGGNYGYTF. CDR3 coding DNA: TGTGCCAGCAGCGTAGGGGACGGAGGGAACTATGGCTACACCTTC. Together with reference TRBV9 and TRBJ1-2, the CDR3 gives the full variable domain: DSGVTQTPKHLITATGQRVTLRCSPRSGDLSVYWYQQSLDQGLQFLIQYYNGEERAKGNILERFSAQQFPDLHSELNLSSLELGDSALYFCASSVGDGGNYGYTFGSGTRLTVV.